These T cell receptor beta chains were read from a single sample in a study of blood T cell repertoires in COVID-19. The repertoire was sequenced with immunoSEQ multiplex PCR; TCRdb's copy has only in-frame clones and lacks some. This table has about 470,000 clones, around 90% appearing once. Input material: PBMCs or T cells enriched from blood (not recorded which). The receptor set was obtained from a woman between 18 and 30 years old who had recovered from COVID-19. Each CDR3 is given with its conserved first and last residue. The D gene is left open where the match is weak. Clone size is not always given. Where it is, it says once, few, many or a class for expanded clones.

j_call v_call cdr3_length clone_size d_call cdr3_aa cdr3_nt
TRBJ2-7 TRBV19 14 - TRBD2 CASSPQTGGYEQYF TGTGCCAGTAGTCCCCAAACGGGGGGCTACGAGCAGTACTTC
TRBJ1-1 TRBV6-2/TRBV6-3 14 few - CASSKAEEGTEAFF TGTGCCAGCAGCAAAGCAGAGGAGGGCACTGAAGCTTTCTTT
TRBJ1-4 TRBV19 17 once - CASSIKVRVATNEKLFF TGTGCCAGTAGTATAAAAGTTCGAGTCGCAACTAATGAAAAACTGTTTTTT
TRBJ2-1 TRBV19 16 few - CASSTRGGAAVDEQFF TGTGCCAGTAGTACCCGAGGGGGGGCTGCGGTCGATGAGCAGTTCTTC
TRBJ2-7 TRBV4-1 17 - TRBD1 CASSQRIRGQATYEQYF TGCGCCAGCAGCCAACGTATACGGGGACAGGCAACCTACGAGCAGTACTTC
TRBJ2-5 TRBV5-4 16 - - CASSSGPEMYQETQYF TGTGCCAGCAGCTCTGGGCCCGAGATGTACCAAGAGACCCAGTACTTC
TRBJ2-2 TRBV7-9 17 - - CASRAAQTIQNTGELFF TGTGCCAGCAGGGCGGCGCAGACGATACAGAACACCGGGGAGCTGTTTTTT
TRBJ2-2 TRBV5-1 15 once - CASSLVEGNTGELFF TGCGCCAGCAGCTTGGTGGAGGGGAACACCGGGGAGCTGTTTTTT
TRBJ2-5 TRBV7-8 16 - - CASSPFRGRRDETQYF TGTGCCAGCAGCCCCTTCCGGGGGAGGCGGGACGAGACCCAGTACTTC
TRBJ2-7 TRBV5-1 14 - - CASSLVSGTGEQYF TGCGCCAGCAGCTTGGTGTCCGGGACTGGCGAGCAGTACTTC
TRBJ1-3 TRBV7-9 15 - TRBD1 CASSSDRASGNTIYF TGTGCCAGCAGCTCTGACAGGGCGTCTGGAAACACCATATATTTT
TRBJ2-3 TRBV4-2 12 - - CASSQAADTQYF TGTGCCAGCAGCCAAGCGGCAGATACGCAGTATTTT
TRBJ1-2 TRBV10-3 15 once TRBD1 CAIRPGQTFNYGYTF TGTGCCATCAGGCCGGGACAGACATTTAACTATGGCTACACCTTC
TRBJ2-1 TRBV15 15 - - CATSGSRGIYNEQFF TGTGCCACCAGCGGTTCCCGGGGGATCTACAATGAGCAGTTCTTC
TRBJ2-7 TRBV7-9 16 - TRBD2 CASSPLLAGGSYEQYF TGTGCCAGCAGCCCCTTACTAGCGGGGGGCTCCTACGAGCAGTACTTC
TRBJ2-3 TRBV2 14 - TRBD2 CASGLAGVTDTQYF TGTGCCAGCGGACTAGCGGGGGTCACAGATACGCAGTATTTT
TRBJ2-7 TRBV3-1/TRBV3-2 14 - TRBD2 CASRPSGAGREQYF TGTGCCAGCAGACCGAGCGGGGCAGGGCGCGAGCAGTACTTC
TRBJ2-5 TRBV5-1 14 - TRBD2 CASSLMGSGGTQYF TGCGCCAGCAGCTTGATGGGGTCGGGGGGGACCCAGTACTTC
TRBJ1-2 TRBV6-6 13 - - CASSYGQLYGYTF TGTGCCAGCAGTTACGGACAGCTGTATGGCTACACCTTC
TRBJ2-7 TRBV5-1 17 once - CASSLGVAQGRVYEQYF TGCGCCAGCAGCTTGGGTGTTGCGCAGGGAAGGGTCTACGAGCAGTACTTC
TRBJ2-7 TRBV4-1 16 few - CASSQEGESPYYEQYF TGCGCCAGCAGCCAAGAAGGGGAATCCCCCTACTACGAGCAGTACTTC
TRBJ1-2 TRBV27 14 - TRBD1 CASRGTGRDYGYTF TGTGCCAGCAGGGGGACAGGGCGTGACTATGGCTACACCTTC
TRBJ1-1 TRBV19 14 - - CASSIDREGAEAFF TGTGCCAGTAGTATAGATAGAGAGGGGGCTGAAGCTTTCTTT
TRBJ2-1 TRBV30 14 - TRBD2 CAWSITSGYNEQFF TGTGCCTGGAGTATCACTAGCGGATACAATGAGCAGTTCTTC
TRBJ2-1 TRBV19 15 - TRBD2 CASIGRRGGYNEQFF TGTGCCAGTATAGGCCGGCGGGGGGGATACAATGAGCAGTTCTTC
TRBJ1-2 TRBV28 17 - - CASSLGGGGALRYGYTF TGTGCCAGCAGTTTAGGTGGCGGGGGAGCTCTTCGATATGGCTACACCTTC
TRBJ2-5 TRBV19 14 - - CASTMGHLQETQYF TGTGCCAGTACCATGGGACACTTACAAGAGACCCAGTACTTC
TRBJ2-7 TRBV5-1 15 once TRBD1 CASSPSGQGASEQYF TGCGCCAGCAGCCCAAGCGGGCAGGGGGCCTCCGAGCAGTACTTC
TRBJ1-2 TRBV10-3 15 - TRBD1 CAISAPRGQPYGYTF TGTGCCATCAGTGCCCCAAGGGGACAGCCCTATGGCTACACCTTC
TRBJ2-5 TRBV4-1 16 - - CASSQDSGDGKETQYF TGCGCCAGCAGCCAAGATTCAGGGGACGGCAAAGAGACCCAGTACTTC
TRBJ2-7 TRBV6-5 15 - - CASSSISTEKYEQYF TGTGCCAGCAGTTCTATATCGACAGAGAAGTACGAGCAGTACTTC
TRBJ2-5 TRBV28 16 once TRBD1 CASRRRYRDSQETQYF TGTGCCAGCAGGCGGCGCTACCGGGACAGCCAAGAGACCCAGTACTTC
TRBJ1-2 TRBV6-5 15 - TRBD1 CASSYPRQGVGGYTF TGTGCCAGCAGTTACCCAAGGCAGGGGGTCGGCGGCTACACCTTC